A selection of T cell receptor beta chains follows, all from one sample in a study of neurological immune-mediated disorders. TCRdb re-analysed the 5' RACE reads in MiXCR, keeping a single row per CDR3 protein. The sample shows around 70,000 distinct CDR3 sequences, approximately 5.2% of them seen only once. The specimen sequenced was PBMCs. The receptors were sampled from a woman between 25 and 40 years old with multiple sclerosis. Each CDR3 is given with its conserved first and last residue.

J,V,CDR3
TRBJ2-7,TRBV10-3,CAIRDVDSYEQYF
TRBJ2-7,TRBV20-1,CSALTPPHERQYF
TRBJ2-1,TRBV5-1,CASSLVRERYNEQFF
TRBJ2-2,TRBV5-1,CASSLDSGVTGELFF
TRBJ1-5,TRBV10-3,CAISEGQAGDQPQNF
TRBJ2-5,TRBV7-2,CASSSSSGSGGKTQYF
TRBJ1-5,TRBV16,CASSQSGGQYSNQPQHF
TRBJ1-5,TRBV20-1,CSARSLPPTGVGDNQPQHF
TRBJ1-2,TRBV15,CATSRDEGNYGYTF
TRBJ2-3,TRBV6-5,CASSAGTGTLNTDTQYF
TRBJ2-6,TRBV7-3,CASSLMAGSSGANVLTF
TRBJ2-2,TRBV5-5,CASSLQGARNTGELFF
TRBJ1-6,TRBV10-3,CATTRGEDNSPLHF
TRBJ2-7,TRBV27,CASSPQGFGTYEQYF
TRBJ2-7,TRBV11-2,CASSRSTGGTSRPLEQYF
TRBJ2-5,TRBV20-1,CSATTGGAETQYF
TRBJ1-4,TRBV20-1,CSARDPGTNEKLFF
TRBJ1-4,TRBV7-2,CASSLVGNPNEKLFF
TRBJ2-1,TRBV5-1,CASSGIYNEQFF
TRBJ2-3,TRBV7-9,CASSTPSTDTQYF
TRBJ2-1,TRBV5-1,CASSWPGTGTLDEQFF
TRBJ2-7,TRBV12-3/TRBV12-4,CASSLGQGDLLQYF
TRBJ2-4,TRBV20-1,CSAGGQRGNIQYF
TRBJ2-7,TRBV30,CAWREQGSYEQYF
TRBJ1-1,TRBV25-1,CASKGTEAFF
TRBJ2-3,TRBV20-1,CSLLGTSFTNTQYF
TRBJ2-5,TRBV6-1,CASSELGIVETQYF
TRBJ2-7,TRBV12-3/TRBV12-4,CASSWTGAYEQYF
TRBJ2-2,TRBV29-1,CSAVRGANTGELFF
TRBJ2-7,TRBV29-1,CSVEGLAGATMMYEQYF
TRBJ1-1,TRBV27,CASSLMVNTEAFF
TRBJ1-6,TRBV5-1,CASSRPESNSPLHF
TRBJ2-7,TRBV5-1,CASSPEEAPAYEQYF
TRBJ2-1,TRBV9,CASSVVGGDSYNEQFF
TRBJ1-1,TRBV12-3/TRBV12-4,CASSDGGLNTEAFF
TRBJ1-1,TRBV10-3,CAISADGRGRTTEAFF
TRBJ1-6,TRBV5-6,CASSLWAAGSYNSPLHF
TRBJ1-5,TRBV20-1,CSASRGGQGNQPQHF
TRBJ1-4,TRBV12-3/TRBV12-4,CASSFSRATNEKLFF
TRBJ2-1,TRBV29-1,CSVEDGTGLSSYNEQFF
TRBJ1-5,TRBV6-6,CASRDLDQPQNF
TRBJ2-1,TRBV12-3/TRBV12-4,CASSSPPSVEQFF
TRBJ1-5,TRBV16,CASSQSWDREHPYSNQPQHF
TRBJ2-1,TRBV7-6,CASSISSGANEQFF
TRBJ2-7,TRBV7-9,CASSWGHPSEQYF
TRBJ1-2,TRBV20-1,CSAIKGQEAYGYTF
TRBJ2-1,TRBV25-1,CASSDPTSGYNEQFF
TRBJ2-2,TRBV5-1,CASSLERLQNTGELFF